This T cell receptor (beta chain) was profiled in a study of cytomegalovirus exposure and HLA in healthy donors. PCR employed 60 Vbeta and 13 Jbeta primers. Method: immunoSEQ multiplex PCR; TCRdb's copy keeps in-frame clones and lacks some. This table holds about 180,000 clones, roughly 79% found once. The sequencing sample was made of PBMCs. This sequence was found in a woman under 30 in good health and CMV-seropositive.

The CDR3 spells CASSHRGTGRNTEAFF. CDR3 nucleotides: TGTGCCAGCAGTCACCGCGGGACAGGGAGGAACACTGAAGCTTTCTTT. V gene TRBV7-2 combines with J gene TRBJ1-1, with 9 bases matching TRBD1. From germline, CDR1 is SGHTA and CDR2 FQGNSA. The ends lost 6 bases at V and 1 base at J; junction bases unmatched: 9. This CDR3 has 16 residues. Together with reference TRBV7-2 and TRBJ1-1, the CDR3 gives the full variable domain: GAGVSQSPSNKVTEKGKDVELRCDPISGHTALYWYRQSLGQGLEFLIYFQGNSAPDKSGLPSDRFSAERTGGSVSTLTIQRTQQEDSAVYLCASSHRGTGRNTEAFFGQGTRLTVV.